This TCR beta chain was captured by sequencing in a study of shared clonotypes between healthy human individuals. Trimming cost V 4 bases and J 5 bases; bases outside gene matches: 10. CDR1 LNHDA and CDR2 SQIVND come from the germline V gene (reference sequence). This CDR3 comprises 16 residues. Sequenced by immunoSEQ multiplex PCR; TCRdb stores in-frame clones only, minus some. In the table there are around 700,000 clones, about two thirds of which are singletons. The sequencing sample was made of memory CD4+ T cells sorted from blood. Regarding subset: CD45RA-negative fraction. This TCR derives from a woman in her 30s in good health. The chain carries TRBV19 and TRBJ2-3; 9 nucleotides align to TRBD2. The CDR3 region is CASSKFGGRVKDTQYF. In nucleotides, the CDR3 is TGTGCCAGTAGTAAATTTGGCGGGAGGGTGAAAGATACGCAGTATTTT.